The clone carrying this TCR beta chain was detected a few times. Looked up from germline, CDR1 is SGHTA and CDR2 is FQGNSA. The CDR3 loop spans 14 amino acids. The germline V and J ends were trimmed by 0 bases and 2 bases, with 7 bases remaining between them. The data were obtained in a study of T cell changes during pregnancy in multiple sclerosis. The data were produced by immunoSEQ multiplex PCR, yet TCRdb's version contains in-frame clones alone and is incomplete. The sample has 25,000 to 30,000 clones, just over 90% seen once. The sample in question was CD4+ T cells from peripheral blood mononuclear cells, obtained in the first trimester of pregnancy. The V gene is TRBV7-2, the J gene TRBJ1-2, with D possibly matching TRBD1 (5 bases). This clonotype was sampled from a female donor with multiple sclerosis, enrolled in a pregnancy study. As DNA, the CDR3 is TGTGCCAGCAGCTTAGCGGGGGGAAACTATGGCTACACCTTC. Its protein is CASSLAGGNYGYTF.